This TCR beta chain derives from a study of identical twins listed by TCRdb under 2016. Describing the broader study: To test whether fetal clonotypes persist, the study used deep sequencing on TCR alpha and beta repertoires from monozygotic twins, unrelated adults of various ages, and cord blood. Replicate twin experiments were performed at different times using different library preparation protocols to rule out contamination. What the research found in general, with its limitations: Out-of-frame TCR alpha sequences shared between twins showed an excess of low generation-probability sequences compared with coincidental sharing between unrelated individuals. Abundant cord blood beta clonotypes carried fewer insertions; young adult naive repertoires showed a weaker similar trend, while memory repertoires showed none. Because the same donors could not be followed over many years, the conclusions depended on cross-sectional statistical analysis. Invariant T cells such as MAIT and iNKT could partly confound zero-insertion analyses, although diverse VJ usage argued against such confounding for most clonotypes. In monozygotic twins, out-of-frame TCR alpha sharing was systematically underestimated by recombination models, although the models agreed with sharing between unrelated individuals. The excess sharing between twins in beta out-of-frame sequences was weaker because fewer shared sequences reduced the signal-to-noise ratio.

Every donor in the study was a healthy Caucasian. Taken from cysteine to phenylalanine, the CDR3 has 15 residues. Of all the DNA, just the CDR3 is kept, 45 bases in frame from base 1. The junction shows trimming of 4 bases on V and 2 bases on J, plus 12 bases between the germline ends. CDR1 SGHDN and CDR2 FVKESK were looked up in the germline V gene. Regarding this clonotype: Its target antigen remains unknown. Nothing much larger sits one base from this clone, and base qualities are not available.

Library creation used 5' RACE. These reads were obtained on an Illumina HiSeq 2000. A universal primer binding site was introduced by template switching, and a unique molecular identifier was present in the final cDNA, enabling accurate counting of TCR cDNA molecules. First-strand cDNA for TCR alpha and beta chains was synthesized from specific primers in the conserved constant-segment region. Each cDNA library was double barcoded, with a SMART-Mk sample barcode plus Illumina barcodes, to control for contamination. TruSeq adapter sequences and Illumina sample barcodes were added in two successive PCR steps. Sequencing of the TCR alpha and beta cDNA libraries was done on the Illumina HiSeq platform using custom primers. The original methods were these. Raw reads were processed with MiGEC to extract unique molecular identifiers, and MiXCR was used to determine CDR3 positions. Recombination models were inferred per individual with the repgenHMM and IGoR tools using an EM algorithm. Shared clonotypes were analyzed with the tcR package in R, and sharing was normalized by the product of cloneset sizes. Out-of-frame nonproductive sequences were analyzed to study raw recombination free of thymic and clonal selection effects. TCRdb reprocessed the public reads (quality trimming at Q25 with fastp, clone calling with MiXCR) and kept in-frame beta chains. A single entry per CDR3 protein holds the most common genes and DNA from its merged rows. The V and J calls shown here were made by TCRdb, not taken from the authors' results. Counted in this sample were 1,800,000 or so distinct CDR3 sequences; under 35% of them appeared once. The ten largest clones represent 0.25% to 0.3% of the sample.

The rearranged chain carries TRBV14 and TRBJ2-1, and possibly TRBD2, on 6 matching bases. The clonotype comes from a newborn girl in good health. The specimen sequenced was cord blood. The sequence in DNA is TGTGCCAGCAGCCGAACTAGCCATCCCTACAATGAGCAGTTCTTC. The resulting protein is CASSRTSHPYNEQFF. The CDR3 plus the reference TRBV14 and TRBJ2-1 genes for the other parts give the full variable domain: EAGVTQFPSHSVIEKGQTVTLRCDPISGHDNLYWYRRVMGKEIKFLLHFVKESKQDESGMPNNRFLAERTGGTYSTLKVQPAELEDSGVYFCASSRTSHPYNEQFFGPGTRLTVL.